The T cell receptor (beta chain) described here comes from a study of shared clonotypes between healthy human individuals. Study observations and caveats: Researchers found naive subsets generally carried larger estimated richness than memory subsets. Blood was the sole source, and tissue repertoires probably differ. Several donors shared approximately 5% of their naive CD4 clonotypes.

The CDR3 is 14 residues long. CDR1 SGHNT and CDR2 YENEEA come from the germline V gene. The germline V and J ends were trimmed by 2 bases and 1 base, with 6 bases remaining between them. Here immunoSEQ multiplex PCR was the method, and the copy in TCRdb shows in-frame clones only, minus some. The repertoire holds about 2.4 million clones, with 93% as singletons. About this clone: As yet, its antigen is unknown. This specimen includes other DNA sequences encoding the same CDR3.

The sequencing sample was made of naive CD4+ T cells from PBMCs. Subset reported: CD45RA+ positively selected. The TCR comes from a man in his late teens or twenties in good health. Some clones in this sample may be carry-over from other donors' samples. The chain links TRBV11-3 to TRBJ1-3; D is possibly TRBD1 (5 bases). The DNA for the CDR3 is TGTGCCAGCAGCTTACAGGGTTCTGGAAACACCATATATTTT. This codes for CASSLQGSGNTIYF.